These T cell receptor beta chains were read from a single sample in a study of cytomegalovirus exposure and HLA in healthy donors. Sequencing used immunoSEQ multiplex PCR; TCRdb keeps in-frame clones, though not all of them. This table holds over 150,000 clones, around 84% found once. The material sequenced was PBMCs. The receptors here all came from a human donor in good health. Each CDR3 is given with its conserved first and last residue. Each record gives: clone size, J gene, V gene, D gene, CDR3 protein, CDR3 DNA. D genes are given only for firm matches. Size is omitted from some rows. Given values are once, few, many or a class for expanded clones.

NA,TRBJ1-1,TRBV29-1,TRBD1,CSVEGGQGARTEAFF,TGCAGCGTTGAGGGGGGACAGGGGGCGCGTACTGAAGCTTTCTTT
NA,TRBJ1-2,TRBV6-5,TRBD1,CASSLDRSGYGYTF,TGTGCCAGCAGTTTGGACAGGTCCGGCTATGGCTACACCTTC
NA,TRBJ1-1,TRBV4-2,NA,CASSQGRFGTEAFF,TGTGCCAGCAGCCAAGGCCGCTTCGGCACTGAAGCTTTCTTT
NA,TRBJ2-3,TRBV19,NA,CASSIAPTGTDTQYF,TGTGCCAGTAGTATAGCGCCCACGGGGACAGATACGCAGTATTTT
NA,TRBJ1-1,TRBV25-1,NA,CASGALMNTEAFF,TGTGCCAGCGGAGCGTTGATGAACACTGAAGCTTTCTTT
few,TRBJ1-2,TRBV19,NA,CASSIARVDGYTF,TGTGCCAGTAGTATCGCCAGGGTGGATGGCTACACCTTC
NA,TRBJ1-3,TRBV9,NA,CASSVAGGEGNTIYF,TGTGCCAGCAGCGTAGCTGGAGGGGAAGGAAACACCATATATTTT
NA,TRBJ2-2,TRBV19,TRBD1,CASTGGGTGELFF,TGTGCCAGCACAGGGGGCGGCACCGGGGAGCTGTTTTTT
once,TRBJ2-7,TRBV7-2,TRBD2,CASSLWVAGAYEQYF,TGTGCCAGCAGCTTATGGGTGGCGGGGGCCTACGAGCAGTACTTC
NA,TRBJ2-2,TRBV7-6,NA,CASSSGRWGSGELFF,TGTGCCAGCAGCTCAGGGAGGTGGGGATCCGGGGAGCTGTTTTTT
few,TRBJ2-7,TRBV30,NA,CAWSVGVAALLYEQYF,TGTGCCTGGAGTGTTGGCGTCGCGGCACTACTCTACGAGCAGTACTTC
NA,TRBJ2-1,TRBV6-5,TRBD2,CASSSSAGAGNEQFF,TGTGCCAGCAGCTCTTCAGCGGGAGCCGGCAATGAGCAGTTCTTC
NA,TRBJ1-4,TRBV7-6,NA,CASSISDSNEKLFF,TGTGCCAGCAGCATATCGGACAGCAATGAAAAACTGTTTTTT
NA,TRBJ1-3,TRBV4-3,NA,CASSQASANTIYF,TGCGCCAGCAGCCAAGCCAGCGCAAACACCATATATTTT
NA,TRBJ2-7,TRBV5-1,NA,CASSLVGGTLAYEQYF,TGCGCCAGCAGCTTGGTCGGCGGCACACTAGCCTACGAGCAGTACTTC
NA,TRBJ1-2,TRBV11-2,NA,CASSLGQGGGYTF,TGTGCCAGCAGCTTAGGCCAGGGAGGCGGCTACACCTTC
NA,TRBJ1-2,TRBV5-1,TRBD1,CASSASTGGGYGYTF,TGCGCCAGCAGCGCCTCGACAGGGGGTGGCTATGGCTACACCTTC